The clone carrying this T cell receptor beta chain turned up a few times. Its antigen is not known. Data came from immunoSEQ multiplex PCR; TCRdb stores just in-frame clones and leaves some out. The sample carries over 65,000 clones, 80% to 95% recorded once. The V end was cut by 4 bases, the J end by 6 bases, with 6 bases between. Germline CDR1 and CDR2: SNHLY and FYNNEI. This CDR3 region has 11 residues. This sample was taken from a study of OX40 agonist ivuxolimab in advanced cancers. Study conclusions and caveats: Some patients who did not respond also had low normalized T-cell clonal expansion. Circulating CD4+ and CD8+ T cells showed clonal expansion by week 6 at 0.1 to 3.0 mg/kg.

The source material was CD4+ or CD8+ T cells sorted from blood, sampled in a trial of the OX40 agonist ivuxolimab. The receptor's source is an adult with an advanced solid tumor such as melanoma, head and neck, liver or kidney cancer. This chain links TRBV2 with TRBJ1-2; D uncertain. CDR3 sequence (DNA): TGTGCCAGCAGTGTTTGGGATGGCTACACCTTC. Translated, it gives CASSVWDGYTF.